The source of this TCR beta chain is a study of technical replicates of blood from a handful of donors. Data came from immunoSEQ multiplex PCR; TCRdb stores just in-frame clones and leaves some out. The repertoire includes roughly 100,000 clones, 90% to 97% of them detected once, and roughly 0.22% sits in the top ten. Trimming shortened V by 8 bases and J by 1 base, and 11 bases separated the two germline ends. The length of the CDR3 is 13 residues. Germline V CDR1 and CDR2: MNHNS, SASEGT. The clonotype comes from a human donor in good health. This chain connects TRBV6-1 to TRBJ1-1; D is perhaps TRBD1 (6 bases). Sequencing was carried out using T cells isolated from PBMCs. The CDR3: CASRGQQNTEAFF. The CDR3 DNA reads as TGTGCCAGCCGTGGACAGCAGAACACTGAAGCTTTCTTT.